These 2 T cell receptor beta chains originate from one sample sequenced in a study of blood T cell repertoires in COVID-19. The table came from immunoSEQ multiplex PCR; TCRdb's copy has only in-frame clones and leaves some out. The sample lists 350,000 to 450,000 clones; about 89% were seen once. What was sequenced was PBMCs or T cells enriched from blood (not recorded which). These receptors originate from a middle-aged man in a cohort exposed to, infected with or recovered from COVID-19 (not recorded which).

This chain connects TRBV29-1 to TRBJ1-1, with D possibly matching TRBD1 (5 bases). Germline CDR1 and CDR2: SQVTM and ANQGSEA. The V end was cut by 3 bases, the J end by 4 bases, with 12 bases between. This CDR3 is 13 amino acids long. In DNA form, the CDR3 reads TGCAGCGTTGATCCCTTGGGGGGCACTGAAGCTTTCTTT. Its translation is CSVDPLGGTEAFF.

The J gene is TRBJ2-5, the V gene TRBV7-9; D is unclear. The CDR3 has 14 residues. V lost 2 bases to trimming and J lost 2 bases, with 9 bases between them. The germline V gene encodes CDR1 SEHNR and CDR2 FQNEAQ (reference sequence). Here the CDR3 reads CASSLREAQETQYF. Written as DNA, the CDR3 is TGTGCCAGCAGCTTAAGAGAAGCGCAAGAGACCCAGTACTTC.